A selection of T cell receptor beta chains follows, all from one sample in a study of response to subunit inactivated influenza vaccine. TCRdb independently ran MiXCR on the RT-PCR reads; one entry per CDR3 protein. Here the sample spans some 500,000 distinct CDR3 sequences, 13% being singletons. Sequenced material: PBMCs from blood, taken roughly 6 weeks after vaccination. The receptors stem from a man in his fifties or sixties who received an inactivated influenza vaccine. CDR3s include the opening cysteine and the closing phenylalanine or tryptophan. D genes are given only for firm matches. The size entry is marked missing in some rows and otherwise reads once, few, many or a size class.

clone size	D gene	J gene	V gene	CDR3 protein	CDR3 DNA
-	-	TRBJ2-7	TRBV28	CASSLEGRRYEQYF	TGTGCCAGCAGTTTAGAAGGACGTCGCTACGAGCAGTACTTC
few	-	TRBJ2-1	TRBV7-9	CASSLAVAALNEQFF	TGTGCCAGCAGCTTAGCCGTGGCAGCTCTCAATGAGCAGTTCTTC
-	-	TRBJ2-4	TRBV20-1	CSGGTAKNIQYF	TGCAGTGGAGGGACAGCCAAAAACATTCAGTACTTC
few	-	TRBJ1-6	TRBV18	CASSLGGVGSPLHF	TGTGCCAGCTCACTGGGGGGGGTCGGTTCACCCCTCCACTTT
few	TRBD2	TRBJ2-3	TRBV25-1	CASSDQGGRTDTQYF	TGTGCCAGCAGTGATCAGGGAGGGCGCACAGATACGCAGTATTTT
-	-	TRBJ1-4	TRBV6-1	CASSPDMSNEKLFF	TGTGCCAGCAGCCCGGACATGAGTAATGAAAAACTGTTTTTT
-	-	TRBJ2-5	TRBV28	CASNLGGLETQYF	TGTGCCAGCAACTTAGGAGGGCTGGAGACCCAGTACTTC
few	-	TRBJ1-5	TRBV5-1	CASSFSGNRDQPQHF	TGCGCCAGCAGCTTTTCAGGGAATAGGGATCAGCCCCAGCATTTT
few	TRBD1	TRBJ2-3	TRBV28	CASSITGTGSPDTQYF	TGTGCCAGCAGTATAACCGGGACAGGTAGTCCAGATACGCAGTATTTT
few	TRBD1	TRBJ1-5	TRBV10-3	CAISEGDRSHQPQHF	TGTGCCATCAGTGAGGGGGACAGGTCCCATCAGCCCCAGCATTTT
-	-	TRBJ2-4	TRBV21-1	CASSTRQGAYIQYF	TGTGCCAGCAGCACGAGACAGGGGGCTTACATTCAGTACTTC
many	TRBD2	TRBJ2-3	TRBV29-1	CSARGLADKGTDTQYF	TGCAGCGCTAGGGGACTAGCTGATAAAGGCACAGATACGCAGTATTTT
many	TRBD2	TRBJ2-5	TRBV7-6	CASSLVSAGGGETQYF	TGTGCCAGCAGCTTAGTTTCAGCGGGAGGAGGAGAGACCCAGTACTTC
few	TRBD2	TRBJ2-3	TRBV12-3/TRBV12-4	CASTTGGRTDTQYF	TGTGCCAGCACAACGGGGGGACGCACAGATACGCAGTATTTT
few	-	TRBJ2-7	TRBV20-1	CSARDSRQYYEQYF	TGCAGTGCTAGAGATAGCAGGCAATACTACGAGCAGTACTTC
-	-	TRBJ2-2	TRBV15	CATSRGPNTGQLFF	TGTGCCACCAGCAGAGGACCGAACACCGGGCAGCTGTTTTTT
-	-	TRBJ1-1	TRBV10-1	CASGDTGNTEAFF	TGCGCCAGTGGAGATACAGGGAACACTGAAGCTTTCTTT
-	-	TRBJ2-6	TRBV24-1	CATSGRQESSGANVLTF	TGTGCCACCAGTGGAAGACAGGAAAGCTCTGGGGCCAACGTCCTGACTTTC
few	-	TRBJ1-4	TRBV12-3/TRBV12-4	CASSVNEKLFF	TGTGCCAGCAGCGTCAATGAAAAACTGTTTTTT
-	-	TRBJ1-5	TRBV20-1	CSASPGLTGNQPQHF	TGCAGTGCTAGTCCCGGACTCACGGGCAATCAGCCCCAGCATTTT
few	TRBD1	TRBJ2-7	TRBV4-3	CASSHTQGDSTYEQYF	TGCGCCAGCAGCCATACACAGGGGGACAGTACGTACGAGCAGTACTTC
once	-	TRBJ2-7	TRBV4-1	CASSPSKSYEQYF	TGCGCCAGCAGCCCCTCAAAGAGCTACGAGCAGTACTTC
few	-	TRBJ2-7	TRBV20-1	CSASPQSSYEQYF	TGCAGTGCTAGCCCCCAGAGCTCCTACGAGCAGTACTTC
-	-	TRBJ2-4	TRBV5-6	CASSPYRETKNIQYF	TGTGCCAGCAGCCCTTACAGGGAGACCAAAAACATTCAGTACTTC
few	-	TRBJ1-1	TRBV7-8	CASSLKFQANGLEAFF	TGTGCCAGCAGCTTAAAGTTCCAGGCAAATGGACTTGAAGCTTTCTTT
many	-	TRBJ2-7	TRBV29-1	CSPQGPDLYEQYF	TGCAGCCCCCAGGGGCCAGATCTCTACGAGCAGTACTTC
few	-	TRBJ1-2	TRBV27	CASSFRAGSGYTF	TGTGCCAGCAGTTTTAGGGCCGGTTCTGGCTACACCTTC
-	-	TRBJ1-2	TRBV7-8	CASSLGLEGGYGYTF	TGTGCCAGCAGCTTAGGCCTCGAGGGAGGCTATGGCTACACCTTC
few	-	TRBJ2-3	TRBV11-1	CASRGGRGDTQYF	TGTGCCAGCAGGGGGGGACGCGGAGATACGCAGTATTTT
-	-	TRBJ2-7	TRBV10-3	CAISVPGAYEQYF	TGTGCCATCAGTGTCCCGGGGGCCTACGAGCAGTACTTC
few	TRBD1	TRBJ2-4	TRBV7-8	CASSLEGTGQNIQYF	TGTGCCAGCAGCTTAGAAGGGACAGGGCAAAACATTCAGTACTTC
few	TRBD2	TRBJ2-7	TRBV5-4	CASSLGASGGAYEQYF	TGTGCCAGCAGCTTGGGCGCTAGCGGGGGGGCCTACGAGCAGTACTTC
-	TRBD2	TRBJ2-3	TRBV6-5	CASSYSKKRGRTDTQYF	TGTGCCAGCAGTTACTCGAAGAAGCGGGGCCGCACAGATACGCAGTATTTT
-	TRBD1	TRBJ2-3	TRBV5-1	CASSRTLGTVPDTQYF	TGCGCCAGCAGCAGAACCCTCGGGACAGTGCCAGATACGCAGTATTTT
-	-	TRBJ2-7	TRBV3-1	CASSPTFTHYYEQYF	TGTGCCAGCAGCCCCACATTCACCCACTACTACGAGCAGTACTTC
few	TRBD1	TRBJ2-7	TRBV10-3	CAIRAGTVEQYF	TGTGCCATCAGGGCCGGGACAGTCGAGCAGTACTTC
few	-	TRBJ2-5	TRBV20-1	CSASSLAIKTQYF	TGCAGTGCTAGTTCGCTAGCTATAAAGACCCAGTACTTC
few	-	TRBJ2-2	TRBV29-1	CTIQGMNTGELFF	TGCACCATACAGGGCATGAACACCGGGGAGCTGTTTTTT
many	-	TRBJ1-4	TRBV7-6	CASSLATGPNEKLFF	TGTGCCAGCAGCTTAGCAACAGGGCCTAATGAAAAACTGTTTTTT
few	TRBD2	TRBJ2-5	TRBV7-8	CASSLVVGRGGVETQYF	TGTGCCAGCAGCTTAGTAGTGGGGCGGGGGGGAGTGGAGACCCAGTACTTC
-	-	TRBJ1-5	TRBV29-1	CSVQVAGNSNQPQHF	TGCAGCGTCCAGGTAGCGGGAAATAGCAATCAGCCCCAGCATTTT
few	-	TRBJ2-2	TRBV7-6	CASSLEASTGELFF	TGTGCCAGCAGCTTAGAGGCCTCCACCGGGGAGCTGTTTTTT
few	-	TRBJ1-1	TRBV18	CASSPPGVLEAFF	TGTGCCAGCTCACCACCAGGGGTTCTGGAAGCTTTCTTT
many	-	TRBJ2-1	TRBV2	CASRGRLSSYNEQFF	TGTGCCAGCAGGGGGCGATTGAGCTCCTACAATGAGCAGTTCTTC
-	-	TRBJ2-5	TRBV2	CASSEPYWGMETQYF	TGTGCCAGCAGTGAACCTTACTGGGGGATGGAGACCCAGTACTTC
many	-	TRBJ1-1	TRBV6-5	CASSDSGGERQAFF	TGTGCCAGCAGTGACTCGGGGGGCGAACGCCAAGCTTTCTTT
-	-	TRBJ2-1	TRBV20-1	CSASGLTNEQFF	TGCAGTGCTTCGGGACTTACCAATGAGCAGTTCTTC
few	-	TRBJ1-5	TRBV5-1	CASSLEDYSNQPQHF	TGCGCCAGCAGCTTGGAAGATTATAGCAATCAGCCCCAGCATTTT
-	-	TRBJ2-5	TRBV28	CASSPNVASETQYF	TGTGCCAGCAGCCCCAATGTCGCCTCGGAGACCCAGTACTTC
-	-	TRBJ2-2	TRBV28	CASANLEGGDTGELFF	TGTGCCAGCGCAAACCTCGAAGGGGGGGACACCGGGGAGCTGTTTTTT
few	-	TRBJ2-7	TRBV7-6	CASKFRTPYEQYF	TGTGCCAGTAAATTCAGGACTCCCTACGAGCAGTACTTC
many	-	TRBJ2-4	TRBV11-2	CASTRVNGAPLSKNIQYF	TGTGCCAGCACCAGGGTTAACGGGGCGCCCTTAAGCAAAAACATTCAGTACTTC
many	-	TRBJ2-7	TRBV6-2/TRBV6-3	CASRARGEQYF	TGTGCCAGCAGAGCCAGGGGCGAGCAGTACTTC
-	TRBD1	TRBJ2-7	TRBV10-3	CAISTGGAGEQYF	TGTGCCATCAGTACAGGGGGCGCGGGGGAGCAGTACTTC
-	-	TRBJ2-7	TRBV5-6	CASSSGAWHEQYF	TGTGCCAGCAGCTCGGGGGCCTGGCACGAGCAGTACTTC
few	-	TRBJ2-7	TRBV7-2	CASKPAGASYEQYF	TGTGCCAGCAAACCGGCGGGGGCCTCCTACGAGCAGTACTTC
-	-	TRBJ1-5	TRBV20-1	CSARVGISGASNQPQHF	TGCAGTGCTAGAGTCGGTATTTCGGGGGCTAGCAATCAGCCCCAGCATTTT
-	-	TRBJ2-7	TRBV27	CASRNQGTNQDEQYF	TGTGCCAGCAGAAATCAGGGGACGAACCAAGACGAGCAGTACTTC
-	-	TRBJ2-7	TRBV4-3	CASSQDLPYEQYF	TGCGCCAGCAGCCAAGATTTGCCCTACGAGCAGTACTTC